This is a list of T cell receptor delta chains from one sample in a study of Vδ1+ human thymocytes. TCRdb reprocessed the multiplex PCR reads through CATT. Here the sample spans about 50,000 delta-chain clones, roughly 16% being singletons. The sample was Vdelta1+ gamma-delta thymocytes from the thymus. These receptors all come from a girl less than two years old who had congenital heart surgery. Both conserved end residues are part of each CDR3. The D gene is left open where the match is weak. Clone size is shown for a subset of rows, as once, few, many or a class of expanded clone.

size: NA
D: TRDD2
J: TRDJ1
V: TRDV1
DNA: TGTGCTCTTGGGGAGCCCTTTCCTACAGGTGGAGGGGAGTCGTACACCGATAAACTCATCTTT
CDR3: CALGEPFPTGGGESYTDKLIF

size: NA
D: TRDD3
J: TRDJ1
V: TRDV1
DNA: TGTGCTCTTGGGGAACTTTCGGCCGGGACCTACTGGGGGTCGCAGTACACCGATAAACTCATCTTT
CDR3: CALGELSAGTYWGSQYTDKLIF

size: NA
D: TRDD3
J: TRDJ1
V: TRDV1
DNA: TGTGCTCTTGGGGAATTAACTTCCCGCTGGGGGAACGATAAACTCATCTTT
CDR3: CALGELTSRWGNDKLIF

size: NA
D: TRDD3
J: TRDJ1
V: TRDV1
DNA: TGTGCTCTTGGGGAAGGTTCCGGCTGGGGGTCTATGTACACCGATAAACTCATCTTT
CDR3: CALGEGSGWGSMYTDKLIF

size: NA
D: TRDD3
J: TRDJ1
V: TRDV1
DNA: TGCGCTCTTGGGGAAGACGCTCCGTGCCCAGTACTGGGGAGGTACACCGATAAACTCATCTTT
CDR3: CALGEDAPCPVLGRYTDKLIF

size: few
D: TRDD3
J: TRDJ1
V: TRDV1
DNA: TGTGCTCTTGGGGAAACGAACTGGGGGACGTACACCGATAAACTCATCTTT
CDR3: CALGETNWGTYTDKLIF

size: NA
D: TRDD3
J: TRDJ1
V: TRDV1
DNA: TGTGCTCTTGGGGTTGTTACCCAGGACTGGGGGATACGTTTTGCGGTTGAAAAACTCATCTTT
CDR3: CALGVVTQDWGIRFAVEKLIF

size: NA
D: NA
J: TRDJ1
V: TRDV1
DNA: TGTGCTCTTGGGGAACGAGTGGATGGGACTGGAAAACTCATCTTT
CDR3: CALGERVDGTGKLIF

size: NA
D: TRDD3
J: TRDJ1
V: TRDV1
DNA: TGTGCTCTTGGGGATCGCCGAACTGGGGGATACATTGAAAGGAAACCTGATAAACTCATCTTT
CDR3: CALGDRRTGGYIERKPDKLIF

size: many
D: TRDD3
J: TRDJ1
V: TRDV2
DNA: TGTGCCTGTGACTCTTACTGGGGGATGGACCCGTACACCGATAAACTCATCTTT
CDR3: CACDSYWGMDPYTDKLIF

size: NA
D: NA
J: TRDJ1
V: TRDV1
DNA: TGTGCTCTTGGGGAACTACGTAGCTGGGACTACACCGATAAACTCATCTTT
CDR3: CALGELRSWDYTDKLIF

size: NA
D: TRDD3
J: TRDJ1
V: TRDV1
DNA: TGTGCTCTTGGGGAACTAGAATGCCTACTGGGGATACGCAACACCGATAAACCCATCTTT
CDR3: CALGELECLLGIRNTDKPIF

size: NA
D: TRDD3
J: TRDJ1
V: TRDV1
DNA: TGTGCTCTTGGGGGTCGAGGCTTTGATGAAGGATACGGGTCCGATAAACTCATCTTT
CDR3: CALGGRGFDEGYGSDKLIF

size: NA
D: TRDD3
J: TRDJ1
V: TRDV1
DNA: TGTGCTCTTGGGTCTTCTTTCCTACGTCGCCTTGTACTGGGGGACCCGGCGGACGATAAACTCATCTTT
CDR3: CALGSSFLRRLVLGDPADDKLIF

size: few
D: TRDD3
J: TRDJ1
V: TRDV1
DNA: TGTGCTCTTGGGTTGAATGGCCCTGGAGGGTACTGGGGGATGACCGATAAACTCATCTTT
CDR3: CALGLNGPGGYWGMTDKLIF

size: NA
D: NA
J: TRDJ1
V: TRDV1
DNA: TGTGCTCTTGGGGACCCCCCCGGAGGGAGTCTACGGGACCTCACCGATAAACTCATCTTT
CDR3: CALGDPPGGSLRDLTDKLIF

size: NA
D: NA
J: TRDJ1
V: TRDV1
DNA: TGTGCTCTTGGGGAATTGCCTACGAGAGGGATTAAACTCATCTTT
CDR3: CALGELPTRGIKLIF

size: few
D: TRDD3
J: TRDJ1
V: TRDV1
DNA: TGTGCTCTTCGGCTGGGGGTATACACCGATAAACTCATCTTT
CDR3: CALRLGVYTDKLIF

size: few
D: NA
J: TRDJ1
V: TRDV1
DNA: TGTGCTCTTGGGGAAGGAATAGGGGAGGGCACCGATAAACTCATCTTT
CDR3: CALGEGIGEGTDKLIF

size: few
D: NA
J: TRDJ1
V: TRDV1
DNA: TGTGCTCTTGGGGAACCGAGTCTTTGGGCCTATTCGTACACCGATAAACTCATCTTT
CDR3: CALGEPSLWAYSYTDKLIF

size: few
D: TRDD3
J: TRDJ1
V: TRDV1
DNA: TGTGCTCTTGGGGAACTTACTCTGGGGGATACTCTCTTGTACACCGATAAACTCATCTTT
CDR3: CALGELTLGDTLLYTDKLIF

size: NA
D: NA
J: TRDJ1
V: TRDV1
DNA: TGTGCTCTTGGGGAACCCCTGTCTACTCCTACTGGGGATCCTATCCCCCACACCGATAAACTCATCTTT
CDR3: CALGEPLSTPTGDPIPHTDKLIF

size: few
D: NA
J: TRDJ1
V: TRDV1
DNA: TGTGCTCTTGGGGAAACCCTTCCTCCCTTATCCCCCTGGGCGGGGATACCCACGTCCGATAAACTCATCTTT
CDR3: CALGETLPPLSPWAGIPTSDKLIF

size: NA
D: TRDD3
J: TRDJ1
V: TRDV1
DNA: TGTGCTCTTGGGACCCCTCTTTTTACGTACTGGGGGATACGCGTATCCCCGGCCTTGTACACCGATAAACTCATCTTT
CDR3: CALGTPLFTYWGIRVSPALYTDKLIF

size: few
D: TRDD3
J: TRDJ1
V: TRDV1
DNA: TGTGCTCTTGGGGAAGCCGACTTCCTCCACCCGGGGATACCCACCGATAAACTCATCTTT
CDR3: CALGEADFLHPGIPTDKLIF

size: few
D: NA
J: TRDJ1
V: TRDV2
DNA: TGTGCCTGCGACGCCTATTCCATCCTGGTCTGGCCGGGGTACACCGATAAACTCATCTTT
CDR3: CACDAYSILVWPGYTDKLIF

size: NA
D: TRDD3
J: TRDJ1
V: TRDV1
DNA: TGTGCTCTTGGGGAGGCCTTCGGACCTGTACTGGGGGATACCACCGATAAACTCATCTTT
CDR3: CALGEAFGPVLGDTTDKLIF

size: NA
D: NA
J: TRDJ1
V: TRDV1
DNA: TGTGCTCTTGGGGAACTTCTCCCAGCCCGTAAACTCATCTTT
CDR3: CALGELLPARKLIF

size: NA
D: NA
J: TRDJ1
V: TRDV1
DNA: TGTGCTCTTGGGGTACCACCGACTTCCTACAACATCTTATACTGGGGGGACACCGATAAACTCATCTTT
CDR3: CALGVPPTSYNILYWGDTDKLIF

size: NA
D: NA
J: TRDJ1
V: TRDV1
DNA: TGTGCTCTTGGGTCCCGGTGTGGTTGGTGGGAACGGGCGTGCTCTGGGCTGCACGATAAACTCATCTTT
CDR3: CALGSRCGWWERACSGLHDKLIF

size: NA
D: TRDD3
J: TRDJ1
V: TRDV1
DNA: TGTGCTCTTGGGGAACCGTTACGCTGGGGGATAGGGGCCGATAAACTCATCTTT
CDR3: CALGEPLRWGIGADKLIF

size: few
D: TRDD3
J: TRDJ1
V: TRDV1
DNA: TGTGCTCTTGGGGAACTCTGGGGGCCCACCGATAAACTCATCTTT
CDR3: CALGELWGPTDKLIF

size: few
D: TRDD3
J: TRDJ1
V: TRDV1
DNA: TGTGCTCTTGGGGAACTATTTCCTACGAGGGGGATACTGGGCACCGATAAACTCATCTTT
CDR3: CALGELFPTRGILGTDKLIF

size: few
D: NA
J: TRDJ1
V: TRDV1
DNA: TGTGCTCTTGTTTGCGACGTAGAGGGGTACTCGTACACCGATAAACTCATCTTT
CDR3: CALVCDVEGYSYTDKLIF

size: NA
D: TRDD3
J: TRDJ1
V: TRDV1
DNA: TGTGCTCTTGGGGAATCCCACTTTGTTAGTACTGGGGGGCACGATAAACTCATCTTT
CDR3: CALGESHFVSTGGHDKLIF

size: few
D: NA
J: TRDJ1
V: TRDV1
DNA: TGTTCTCTTGGCCCGGTCTTAAAGGCGGGGGACCAACAACCCTACACCGATAAACTCATCTTT
CDR3: CSLGPVLKAGDQQPYTDKLIF

size: few
D: TRDD3
J: TRDJ1
V: TRDV1
DNA: TGTGCTCTTGGGGAAGGGGCCCCCTGGGGGATACCTTGGCTCACCGATAAACTCATCTTT
CDR3: CALGEGAPWGIPWLTDKLIF

size: few
D: NA
J: TRDJ1
V: TRDV1
DNA: TGTGCTCTTGGGGAACTAGGACGTCTTGGTAAACTCATCTTT
CDR3: CALGELGRLGKLIF

size: NA
D: NA
J: TRDJ1
V: TRDV1
DNA: TGTGCTCTTGGGCTCACTACGATAAAAATGGGGGTTCTGTACACCGATAAACTCATCTTT
CDR3: CALGLTTIKMGVLYTDKLIF

size: few
D: TRDD3
J: TRDJ1
V: TRDV1
DNA: TGTGCTCTTGGGGAATGTGCCTCTGGGGGTCCCACCGATAAACTCATCTTT
CDR3: CALGECASGGPTDKLIF

size: NA
D: NA
J: TRDJ1
V: TRDV1
DNA: TGTGCTCTTGTCGTAGTTCCCCGGGCGGGGGACACCGATAAACTCATCTTT
CDR3: CALVVVPRAGDTDKLIF

size: few
D: NA
J: TRDJ1
V: TRDV1
DNA: TGTGCTCTTGGGGAACTCCGTCCGGCCTTCCTCCGAAGTACTGGGGGGCCCTACACCGATAAACTCATCTTT
CDR3: CALGELRPAFLRSTGGPYTDKLIF

size: NA
D: NA
J: TRDJ1
V: TRAV29/DV5
DNA: NA
CDR3: CSVLLCSRRFPATDKLIF

size: NA
D: TRDD3
J: TRDJ1
V: TRDV1
DNA: TGTGCTCTTGCCGTACTGGGGGATAAAGGTCTGGACACCGATAAACTCATCTTT
CDR3: CALAVLGDKGLDTDKLIF

size: NA
D: NA
J: TRDJ1
V: TRDV1
DNA: TGTGCTCTTGGGGCTCACCTTCCCGATAAACTCATCTTT
CDR3: CALGAHLPDKLIF

size: few
D: TRDD3
J: TRDJ1
V: TRDV1
DNA: TGTGCTCTTGGGGACTACTCCTACCACGGGGGGATACTCTCCGATAAACTCATCTTT
CDR3: CALGDYSYHGGILSDKLIF

size: NA
D: NA
J: TRDJ1
V: TRDV1
DNA: TGTGCTCTTGGGGAATTTCCTCCCCCTCACCTTGGGCGGACAACTGTCCTGACGGACACCGATAAACTCATCTTT
CDR3: CALGEFPPPHLGRTTVLTDTDKLIF

size: NA
D: TRDD3
J: TRDJ1
V: TRDV1
DNA: TGTGCTCTTGGGGAACTAGTAGAGCGCCTTCCTACAGGGCCCTTACTGGGGGATACGCAGCATAAACTCATCTTT
CDR3: CALGELVERLPTGPLLGDTQHKLIF

size: medium-sized
D: TRDD3
J: TRDJ1
V: TRDV2
DNA: TGTGCCTGTGACACTAGTACTGGGGGATCCCACACCGATAAACTCATCTTT
CDR3: CACDTSTGGSHTDKLIF

size: NA
D: NA
J: TRDJ1
V: TRDV1
DNA: TGTGCTCTTGGGGAACGTAGGCGGGGCACCGATAAACTCATCTTT
CDR3: CALGERRRGTDKLIF

size: NA
D: TRDD3
J: TRDJ1
V: TRDV2
DNA: TGTGCCTGTGGCAAAGGACTGGGGGATCCTAAACTCATCTTT
CDR3: CACGKGLGDPKLIF

size: few
D: TRDD3
J: TRDJ1
V: TRDV1
DNA: TGTGCTCTTGGGGAACCCCCACCTATGATCCGTTTTATGGGGGACATTGTCGATAAACTCATCTTT
CDR3: CALGEPPPMIRFMGDIVDKLIF

size: few
D: NA
J: TRDJ1
V: TRDV1
DNA: TGTGCTCTTGGGTTGAGGTCCGGGGGGTACACCGATAAACTCATCTTT
CDR3: CALGLRSGGYTDKLIF

size: few
D: TRDD3
J: TRDJ1
V: TRDV1
DNA: TGTGCTCTTGGGGAACGCCCCCTCGGGGATATCGGGTACACCGATAAACTCATCTTT
CDR3: CALGERPLGDIGYTDKLIF

size: NA
D: TRDD3
J: TRDJ1
V: TRDV1
DNA: TGTGCTCTTGGGGAAGGTCGTACGGGGGATAACGATAAACTCATCTTT
CDR3: CALGEGRTGDNDKLIF